The rows below give T cell receptor beta chains drawn from one sample of a study of response to subunit inactivated influenza vaccine. TCRdb analysed the RT-PCR reads with MiXCR anew, one entry per CDR3 protein. The sample includes 500,000 to 700,000 distinct CDR3 sequences, around a quarter seen only once; the top ten take 2.5% to 3%. This same sample was also part of a study on T cells expressing NK-cell markers.

Material: CD4+ T cells sorted from PBMCs, obtained approximately 13 days after vaccination. These receptors originate from a man aged 45-65 years who received an inactivated influenza vaccine. Each CDR3 is given with its conserved first and last residue.

v_call: TRBV10-3; cdr3_length: 14; cdr3_aa: CAISISGLGAEQYF
v_call: TRBV29-1; cdr3_length: 14; cdr3_aa: CSVEGMGGWQTQYF
v_call: TRBV6-2/TRBV6-3; cdr3_length: 13; cdr3_aa: CASSLGALSEAFF
v_call: TRBV29-1; cdr3_length: 15; cdr3_aa: CSASRLAGLGETQYF
v_call: TRBV6-1; cdr3_length: 13; cdr3_aa: CASSETYQETQYF
v_call: TRBV5-1; cdr3_length: 13; cdr3_aa: CASSVRAADEQFF
v_call: TRBV5-1; cdr3_length: 14; cdr3_aa: CASSAAGGGYEQYF
v_call: TRBV7-2; cdr3_length: 16; cdr3_aa: CASSLAGPGGKETQYF
v_call: TRBV9; cdr3_length: 15; cdr3_aa: CASSVEGSESQPQHF
v_call: TRBV12-3/TRBV12-4; cdr3_length: 13; cdr3_aa: CASSWGAGYGYTF
v_call: TRBV7-2; cdr3_length: 15; cdr3_aa: CASSLHSATNEKLFF
v_call: TRBV14; cdr3_length: 14; cdr3_aa: CASSRGPSGNGYTF
v_call: TRBV2; cdr3_length: 16; cdr3_aa: CASLPLAAPFYNEQFF
v_call: TRBV12-3/TRBV12-4; cdr3_length: 14; cdr3_aa: CASSETGGGYEQYF
v_call: TRBV5-6; cdr3_length: 13; cdr3_aa: CASSYERDSPLHF
v_call: TRBV5-5; cdr3_length: 13; cdr3_aa: CASRADRGSEQFF
v_call: TRBV7-9; cdr3_length: 11; cdr3_aa: CASSLISEQFF
v_call: TRBV6-2/TRBV6-3; cdr3_length: 18; cdr3_aa: CASTHRASGKISDNEQFF
v_call: TRBV5-5; cdr3_length: 15; cdr3_aa: CASSLAWASSYEQYF
v_call: TRBV20-1; cdr3_length: 14; cdr3_aa: CSASPGTVEETQYF
v_call: TRBV6-5; cdr3_length: 15; cdr3_aa: CASSYLAGSTDTQYF
v_call: TRBV5-1; cdr3_length: 15; cdr3_aa: CASSNMVGGGTEAFF
v_call: TRBV20-1; cdr3_length: 16; cdr3_aa: CSASRLDPSAKNIQYF
v_call: TRBV21-1; cdr3_length: 15; cdr3_aa: CASSRTGAGCQPQHF
v_call: TRBV12-3/TRBV12-4; cdr3_length: 15; cdr3_aa: CASSHGGGQALKQYF
v_call: TRBV5-1; cdr3_length: 15; cdr3_aa: CASSPRDRGRETQYF
v_call: TRBV20-1; cdr3_length: 14; cdr3_aa: CSARDFRGGTEAFF
v_call: TRBV6-1; cdr3_length: 14; cdr3_aa: CASSQGGASYEQYF
v_call: TRBV29-1; cdr3_length: 18; cdr3_aa: CSVLFSDIGSSGANVLTF
v_call: TRBV12-5; cdr3_length: 14; cdr3_aa: CASGSGDLPYEEYF